This entry lists 26 T cell receptor beta chains sequenced from one sample in a study of molecular identifiers for immune sequencing clone quantification. MiXCR was run by TCRdb on the PCR reads, yielding one entry per CDR3 protein. The sample shows roughly 320,000 distinct CDR3 sequences, roughly 23% of them seen only once. The sample taken for sequencing was naive CD8+ T cells from blood, with Jurkat cell RNA spiked in. The subset here: FACS-sorted CD8+CD4-CCR7+CD45RA+ naive T cells. The receptors were gathered from a human donor in good health. Some libraries in this study had Jurkat cell RNA spiked in.

This clonotype was found many times. The J gene is TRBJ2-3, the V gene TRBV7-9; TRBD2 is a possible D gene (7 bases). From germline, CDR1 is SEHNR and CDR2 FQNEAQ (reference sequence). The CDR3 extends over 16 amino acids. V was pared by 3 bases and J by 1 base, with 14 bases between. The chain's CDR3 is CASSFLTRGRTDTQYF. The CDR3 nucleotides read TGTGCCAGCAGCTTTCTAACGCGGGGGCGCACAGATACGCAGTATTTT. Combining the CDR3 with reference TRBV7-9 and TRBJ2-3 gives the whole variable domain DTGVSQNPRHKITKRGQNVTFRCDPISEHNRLYWYRQTLGQGPEFLTYFQNEAQLEKSRLLSDRFSAERPKGSFSTLEIQRTEQGDSAMYLCASSFLTRGRTDTQYFGPGTRLTVL.

This clonotype came up many times. This chain uses TRBV5-5 with TRBJ2-2; D remains ambiguous. CDR3 length: 13 amino acids. The germline V gene encodes CDR1 SGHKS and CDR2 YYEKEE (reference sequence). V was trimmed by 6 bases and J by 7 bases, leaving 13 bases between them. The chain's CDR3 is CASTFLRYGELFF. The CDR3 DNA follows: TGTGCCAGCACTTTCCTGAGATACGGGGAGCTGTTTTTT. Drawing the rest from reference TRBV5-5 and TRBJ2-2, the complete variable domain is DAGVTQSPTHLIKTRGQQVTLRCSPISGHKSVSWYQQVLGQGPQFIFQYYEKEERGRGNFPDRFSARQFPNYSSELNVNALLLGDSALYLCASTFLRYGELFFGEGSRLTVL.

Concerning this clonotype: A much more abundant neighbour one base away suggests this may be a read error. This rearrangement joins TRBV5-6 to TRBJ2-3; no clear D gene. V lost 4 bases to trimming and J lost 4 bases, with 7 bases between them. The V gene's germline CDR1 is SGHDT and CDR2 YYEEEE. The CDR3 loop spans 12 amino acids. CDR3 sequence: CASSHVPDTQYF. CDR3 DNA sequence: TGTGCCAGCAGCCACGTCCCAGATACGCAGTATTTT.

At least ten counts were recorded for this clonotype. The chain is built from TRBV9 and TRBJ1-1, with D perhaps TRBD1 (6 bases). The ends were cut back, 3 bases at V and 0 bases at J, with 12 bases in the middle. This CDR3 has 15 residues. Germline V gene data show CDR1 as SGDLS and CDR2 as YYNGEE. The CDR3 region is CASSATGTLNTEAFF. CDR3 DNA: TGTGCCAGCAGCGCAACCGGGACACTGAACACTGAAGCTTTCTTT.

In this sample, this clonotype turned up once. A much more abundant neighbour one base away suggests this may be a read error. The rearrangement uses TRBV4-1 and TRBJ2-7; 9 bases agree with TRBD2. This CDR3 has 14 residues. The V gene's germline CDR1 is MGHRA and CDR2 YSYEKL. CDR3: CANSQGTSSYEQYF. DNA for the CDR3: TGCGCCAACAGCCAAGGGACTAGCTCTTACGAGCAGTACTTC.

At least ten counts were recorded for this clonotype. V is TRBV5-6 and J is TRBJ2-7; 8 bases match TRBD1. CDR3 length equals 16 residues. The V segment lost 1 base and the J segment 5 bases; nucleotides outside the gene matches: 11. CDR1 SGHDT and CDR2 YYEEEE come from the germline V gene. CDR3: CASSLKLRTGHDEQYF. DNA for the CDR3: TGTGCCAGCAGCTTGAAATTGAGGACAGGGCATGACGAGCAGTACTTC.

This clonotype was observed a few times. This sequence is one base from a far larger clone and is likely a read error. The chain couples TRBV13 to TRBJ1-1; D is undetermined. CDR3 length: 13 residues. Per the germline V gene, CDR1 is PRHDT and CDR2 is FYEKMQ (reference sequence). The CDR3, as DNA: TGTGCCAGCGGCTTTGGGGTGAACACTGAAGCTTTCTTT. Translating gives CASGFGVNTEAFF.

Concerning this clonotype: Just one base apart from a much larger clone, this may be a read error. J is TRBJ2-5 and V is TRBV27, with 7 bases matching TRBD2. CDR3 length: 15 amino acids. With V trimmed by 0 bases and J by 3 bases, 4 bases remained unmatched. CDR1 and CDR2 from the germline V gene are MNHEY and SMNVEV (reference sequence). The CDR3 protein is CASSLSGLEEETQYF. The CDR3 nucleotides read TGTGCCAGCAGTTTATCCGGACTAGAGGAAGAGACCCAGTACTTC.

This clonotype was detected many times. This rearrangement joins TRBV29-1 to TRBJ2-3, with D tentatively TRBD1 or TRBD2 (5 bases each). The ends were cut back, 4 bases at V and 8 bases at J, with 10 bases in the middle. Germline V gives CDR1 SQVTM, CDR2 ANQGSEA. This CDR3 has 11 amino acids. The DNA for the CDR3 is TGCAGCGTTGTAGGGGCGGGTACGCAGTATTTT. Protein product: CSVVGAGTQYF.

This clonotype was detected many times. The genes are TRBV27 and TRBJ1-6, with D uncertain. The CDR3 extends over 13 amino acids. V was clipped by 2 bases and J by 5 bases, with 4 bases between them. Germline V lookup: CDR1 MNHEY, CDR2 SMNVEV (reference sequence). CDR3 coding DNA: TGTGCCAGCAGTTTAGGAAATAATTCACCCCTCCACTTT. Residues: CASSLGNNSPLHF.

In regard to this clonotype: This may be a read error, as it is one base from a much larger clone. The chain carries TRBV20-1 and TRBJ2-7, with 7 positions matching TRBD2. V shed 5 bases and J 3 bases; nucleotides not matched to a gene: 10. CDR1 and CDR2 from the germline V gene are DFQATT and SNEGSKA (reference sequence). CDR3 length equals 14 residues. CDR3 bases: TGCAGTGCTCCCCAGCATAGGACTAGCTACGAGCAGTACTTC. Encoded protein: CSAPQHRTSYEQYF.

This clonotype was observed at least ten times. The rearrangement uses TRBV12-3 or TRBV12-4 and TRBJ1-2; 8 nucleotides line up with TRBD1. V trimming: 6 bases; J trimming: 9 bases; junction bases outside the gene matches: 12. The CDR3 covers 14 residues. DNA for the CDR3: TGTGCCAGCAGACCCCCGGACAGGGAGCATAGCTACACCTTC. It encodes CASRPPDREHSYTF.

Only one count was recorded for this clonotype. A much larger clone lies a single base off, so this may be a read error. No conserved phenylalanine or tryptophan is present at the end of the CDR3, so a read error is the likely explanation. The chain links TRBV19 to TRBJ1-5, with 12 bases that match TRBD1. Looked up from germline, CDR1 is LNHDA and CDR2 is SQIVND (reference sequence). The CDR3 is 15 residues long. V was clipped by 7 bases and J by 5 bases; unmatched bases: 6. The CDR3 DNA is TGTGCCAGTACGGCGGGACAGGGGGCTGATCAGCCCCAGCATTCT. Translation gives CASTAGQGADQPQHS.

This clonotype occurred many times. The rearrangement joins TRBV28 to TRBJ1-6; D might be TRBD1 (5 bases). CDR1 and CDR2 from the germline V gene are MDHEN and SYDVKM. The CDR3 is 16 amino acids. V lost 3 bases and J lost 5, with 14 bases in between. CDR3 protein: CASSLLGTANNSPLHF. The CDR3 DNA reads as TGTGCCAGCAGTTTGTTAGGGACCGCCAATAATTCACCCCTCCACTTT.

This clonotype was picked up many times. This chain's CDR3 is CASGDRGRGTEAFF. The CDR3 DNA reads as TGCGCCAGCGGTGACAGGGGGCGCGGCACTGAAGCTTTCTTT. The chain employs TRBV5-1 and TRBJ1-1, with 10 positions matching TRBD1. V shed 7 bases, J shed 4 bases, and the junction held 7 bases outside the gene matches. The germline gives CDR1 SGHRS, CDR2 YFSETQ. The CDR3 covers 14 residues.

This clonotype was counted ten times or more. The genes are TRBV5-1 and TRBJ1-6, with D unresolved. The germline gives CDR1 SGHRS, CDR2 YFSETQ. The CDR3 is 12 amino acids. Trimming removed 0 bases at V and 8 bases at J, with 3 bases between. Here the CDR3 DNA reads TGCGCCAGCAGCTTGGGTGATTCACCCCTCCACTTT. Translation gives CASSLGDSPLHF.

This clonotype was found many times. The chain employs TRBV7-3 and TRBJ2-2; D possibly corresponds to TRBD1 (5 bases). Between the trimmed V and J ends, which lost 6 bases and 0 bases, there was a span of 8 bases. Germline lookup yields CDR1 SGHTA and CDR2 FQGTGA. CDR3 length: 14 residues. The CDR3 region is CASRQDSNTGELFF. CDR3 nucleotide sequence: TGTGCCAGCAGACAGGATTCGAACACCGGGGAGCTGTTTTTT.

Turning to this clonotype: A much larger clone differs from this one at a single base, so this may be a read error. The CDR3 ends on some other residue instead of the conserved phenylalanine or tryptophan, so this is likely a read error. V and J are TRBV20-1 and TRBJ2-4; D call uncertain. V was pared by 2 bases and J by 0 bases, with 2 bases between. Germline values: CDR1 DFQATT, CDR2 SNEGSKA (reference sequence). This CDR3 is built from 12 residues. The CDR3 nucleotides read TGCAGTGCTAGAAAAGCCAAAAACATTCAGTACCTC. It translates to CSARKAKNIQYL.

In this sample, this clonotype turned up many times. The chain employs TRBV28 and TRBJ2-3; TRBD1 agrees at 7 bases. The CDR3 is made up of 15 amino acids. Germline trimming cut 3 bases from V and 3 bases from J; bases unmatched to any gene: 6. Germline V gene lookup returns CDR1 MDHEN and CDR2 SYDVKM. In DNA form, the CDR3 reads TGTGCCAGCAGTTTGGATAACAGGGGAACAGATACGCAGTATTTT. As protein: CASSLDNRGTDTQYF.

About this clonotype itself: No conserved phenylalanine or tryptophan is present at the end of the CDR3, so a read error is the likely explanation. V is TRBV7-9 and J is TRBJ2-5; the D is unclear. CDR3 length: 14 amino acids. Germline CDR1 reads SEHNR; CDR2 reads FQNEAQ (reference sequence). Trimming stripped 1 base from V and 7 bases from J, with 13 bases between. The CDR3 coding sequence is TGTGCCAGCAGCTTAGTTTTTCGTGCCGGGACCCAGTACGTC. The encoded protein is CASSLVFRAGTQYV.

This clonotype was observed many times. V usage is TRBV20-1 and J usage is TRBJ2-2, with D maybe TRBD2 (6 bases). Per the germline V gene, CDR1 is DFQATT and CDR2 is SNEGSKA (reference sequence). Trimming took 0 bases from V and 3 from J, leaving 11 bases between them. The CDR3 extends over 15 amino acids. The CDR3 DNA reads as TGCAGTGCTAGAGATAAGCGGGCCTACACCGGGGAGCTGTTTTTT. Translating gives CSARDKRAYTGELFF.

This clonotype came up a few times. The chain uses TRBV6-5 and TRBJ2-2; 7 bases map to TRBD2. With 6 bases clipped from V and 4 bases from J, the junction kept 11 bases outside the gene matches. This CDR3 comprises 16 residues. Germline assignment: CDR1 MNHEY and CDR2 SVGAGI. The CDR3 sequence is CASSPSAGAVTGELFF. Written as DNA, the CDR3 is TGTGCCAGCAGCCCTTCTGCGGGAGCGGTCACCGGGGAGCTGTTTTTT.

Many counts were recorded for this clonotype. This chain connects TRBV5-6 to TRBJ2-3, with TRBD1 matching 8 bases. Germline trimming cut 6 bases from V and 6 bases from J; bases unmatched to any gene: 12. The germline V gene has CDR1 SGHDT and CDR2 YYEEEE. The CDR3 is made up of 15 amino acids. This CDR3 is CASMIWQGAGDTQYF. The DNA of the CDR3 is TGTGCCAGCATGATCTGGCAGGGGGCAGGGGATACGCAGTATTTT.

There are a few counts of this clonotype. The V and J genes are TRBV11-3 and TRBJ1-1, with 8 bases fitting TRBD1. Germline V gene data show CDR1 as SGHNT and CDR2 as YENEEA. V lost 5 bases, J lost 2 bases, and 7 bases stayed unmatched. The CDR3 contains 15 residues. In nucleotides, the CDR3 is TGTGCCAGCAGCGCACGGACAGGGCCAAACACTGAAGCTTTCTTT. Translation: CASSARTGPNTEAFF.

Remarks on this clonotype: A read error may be the cause here, since a much bigger clone is one base away. It is likely a read error, because the conserved phenylalanine at the end of the CDR3 is missing. The chain has TRBV7-8 and TRBJ1-1, with D uncertain. Trimming stripped 5 bases from V and 4 bases from J, with 11 bases between. CDR3 length: 13 residues. CDR1 and CDR2 (germline): SGHVS, FQNEAQ. The DNA of the CDR3 is TGTGCCAGCAGCAACGTACATATCACTGAAGCTTTCCTT. Its translation is CASSNVHITEAFL.

This clonotype has at least ten counts. The chain uses TRBV7-9 and TRBJ1-4; no clear D. Germline V gene data show CDR1 as SEHNR and CDR2 as FQNEAQ (reference sequence). This CDR3 has 13 amino acids. V was shortened by 4 bases and J by 6 bases, with 9 bases between the two germline ends. CDR3 sequence (DNA): TGTGCCAGCAGCTCGGAGGGTTATGAAAAACTGTTTTTT. Translated, it gives CASSSEGYEKLFF.